This paragraph covers one T cell receptor (beta chain) sequence. This sample was taken from a study of T cells after posttransplantation cyclophosphamide. Here immunoSEQ multiplex PCR was the method, and the copy in TCRdb shows in-frame clones only, minus some. The repertoire includes about 16,000 clones, 85% to 95% of them detected once, and about 0.54% sits in the top ten. Germline V CDR1 and CDR2: SNHLY, FYNNEI. J gave up 2 bases and V 4 bases, and 2 bases lay outside the gene matches. CDR3 size: 15 residues. Treatment was busulfan-fludarabine conditioning, a marrow graft, and cyclophosphamide on days +3 and +4.

This chain joins TRBV2 and TRBJ2-6, with TRBD1 matching over 7 bases. The specimen was CD4+ T cells sorted from blood, collected after allogeneic stem cell transplant with posttransplant cyclophosphamide. This receptor was obtained from a male patient aged 60 to 75 who received an allogeneic stem cell transplant from a related donor and was CMV-positive. Some T cells here may be from the graft donor. CDR3 loop: CASSADRAGANVLTF. The CDR3 nucleotides read TGTGCCAGCAGTGCTGACAGGGCTGGGGCCAACGTCCTGACTTTC.